The TCR beta chain under discussion was sequenced for a study of blood T cell repertoires in COVID-19. CDR3 length: 16 amino acids. Germline V lookup: CDR1 SGHTA, CDR2 FQGTGA. Germline trimming cut 0 bases from V and 1 base from J; bases unmatched to any gene: 4. The authors' processing: Amplified reference gene primers provided the basis for estimating nucleated cell counts. Only in-frame clones appear in the TCRdb table, and some are missing; sequencing was by immunoSEQ multiplex PCR. That table gives V, J and clone size, and the DNA gave D and trimming. The sample includes roughly 71,000 clones, 85% of them seen just once.

This receptor was identified in a man over 45 with acute or convalescent COVID-19. The V gene is TRBV7-3, the J gene TRBJ2-3; 7 positions match TRBD2. Sample: peripheral blood. DNA for the CDR3: TGTGCCAGCAGCTTAACTCGGGGAGGGGGCACAGATACGCAGTATTTT. Translated, it gives CASSLTRGGGTDTQYF.